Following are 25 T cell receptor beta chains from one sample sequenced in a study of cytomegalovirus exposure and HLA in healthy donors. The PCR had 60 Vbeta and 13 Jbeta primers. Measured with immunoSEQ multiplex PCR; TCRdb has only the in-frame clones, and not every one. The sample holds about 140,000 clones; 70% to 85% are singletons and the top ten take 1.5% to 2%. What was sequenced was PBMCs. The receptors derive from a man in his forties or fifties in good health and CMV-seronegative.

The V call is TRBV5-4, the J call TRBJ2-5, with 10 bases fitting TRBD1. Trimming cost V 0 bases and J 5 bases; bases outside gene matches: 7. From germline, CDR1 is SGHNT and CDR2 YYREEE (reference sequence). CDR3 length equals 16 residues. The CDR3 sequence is CASSLDRGQGTETQYF. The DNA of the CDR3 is TGTGCCAGCAGCTTGGATAGGGGACAGGGGACGGAGACCCAGTACTTC. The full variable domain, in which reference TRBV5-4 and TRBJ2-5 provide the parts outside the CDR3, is ETGVTQSPTHLIKTRGQQVTLRCSSQSGHNTVSWYQQALGQGPQFIFQYYREEENGRGNFPPRFSGLQFPNYSSELNVNALELDDSALYLCASSLDRGQGTETQYFGPGTRLLVL.

The CDR3 sequence is CASSDVYRGRGETQYF. The CDR3 DNA reads as TGTGCCAGCAGTGATGTATACAGGGGGCGCGGAGAGACCCAGTACTTC. The V gene is TRBV6-1, the J gene TRBJ2-5, with TRBD1 identical over 9 bases. V trimming: 3 bases; J trimming: 4 bases; junction bases outside the gene matches: 9. Germline V lookup: CDR1 MNHNS, CDR2 SASEGT. The CDR3 sequence is 16 residues long.

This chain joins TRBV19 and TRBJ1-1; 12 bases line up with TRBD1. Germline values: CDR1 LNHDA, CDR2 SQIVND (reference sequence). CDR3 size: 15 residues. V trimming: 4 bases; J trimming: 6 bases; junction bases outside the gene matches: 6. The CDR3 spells CASSTRDRGLAEAFF. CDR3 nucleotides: TGTGCCAGTAGTACCCGGGACAGGGGGCTGGCTGAAGCTTTCTTT.

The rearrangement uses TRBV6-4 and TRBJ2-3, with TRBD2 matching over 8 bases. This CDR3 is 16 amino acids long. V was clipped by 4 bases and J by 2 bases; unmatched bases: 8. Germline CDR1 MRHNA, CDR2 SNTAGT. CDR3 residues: CASSASGGDTTDTQYF. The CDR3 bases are TGTGCCAGCAGTGCCAGCGGGGGAGACACCACAGATACGCAGTATTTT.

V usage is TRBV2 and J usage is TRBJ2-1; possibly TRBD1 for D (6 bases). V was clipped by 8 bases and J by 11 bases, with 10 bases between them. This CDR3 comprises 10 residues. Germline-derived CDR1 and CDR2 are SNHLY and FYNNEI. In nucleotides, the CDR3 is TGTGCCAGCCCCGGGACACAGCAGTTCTTC. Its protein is CASPGTQQFF. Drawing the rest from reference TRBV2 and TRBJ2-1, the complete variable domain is EPEVTQTPSHQVTQMGQEVILRCVPISNHLYFYWYRQILGQKVEFLVSFYNNEISEKSEIFDDQFSVERPDGSNFTLKIRSTKLEDSAMYFCASPGTQQFFGPGTRLTVL.

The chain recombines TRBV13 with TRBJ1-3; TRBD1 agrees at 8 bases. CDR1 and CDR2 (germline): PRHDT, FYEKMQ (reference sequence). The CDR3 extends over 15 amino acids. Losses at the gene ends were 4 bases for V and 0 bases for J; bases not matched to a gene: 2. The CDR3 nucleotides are TGTGCCAGCAGCTCAGGGGGCCGCTCTGGAAACACCATATATTTT. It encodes CASSSGGRSGNTIYF.

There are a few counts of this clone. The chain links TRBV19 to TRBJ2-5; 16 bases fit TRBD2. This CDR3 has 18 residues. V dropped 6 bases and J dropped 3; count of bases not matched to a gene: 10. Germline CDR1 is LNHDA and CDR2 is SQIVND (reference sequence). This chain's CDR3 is CASRIPGLAGGPKETQYF. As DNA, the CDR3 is TGTGCCAGTAGGATCCCGGGACTAGCGGGAGGGCCAAAAGAGACCCAGTACTTC.

The CDR3: CASSLEERRGPGDTQYF. DNA for the CDR3: TGCGCCAGCAGCTTAGAGGAGAGGCGGGGGCCCGGGGATACGCAGTATTTT. The rearrangement joins TRBV5-1 to TRBJ2-3; the D gene is possibly TRBD2 (7 bases). Trimming shortened V by 2 bases and J by 6 bases, and 22 bases separated the two germline ends. CDR1 is SGHRS, CDR2 YFSETQ, per germline. The CDR3 covers 17 residues.

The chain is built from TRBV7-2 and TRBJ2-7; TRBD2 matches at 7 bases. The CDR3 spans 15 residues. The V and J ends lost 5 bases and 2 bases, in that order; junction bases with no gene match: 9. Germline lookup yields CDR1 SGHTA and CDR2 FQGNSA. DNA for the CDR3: TGTGCCAGCAGCCTCGTCGGGGGGAGTGCCTACGAGCAGTACTTC. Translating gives CASSLVGGSAYEQYF.

CDR3 in amino acids: CASSYLQGRYGYTF. The DNA of the CDR3 is TGTGCCAGCAGTTACCTACAGGGGAGGTATGGCTACACCTTC. This chain links TRBV6-5 with TRBJ1-2; TRBD1 matches 7 bases. Germline V CDR1 and CDR2: MNHEY, SVGAGI. V dropped 2 bases and J dropped 5; count of bases not matched to a gene: 5. The CDR3 is 14 residues long.

Here the CDR3 reads CASSLAKGRSNQPQHF. The CDR3 DNA sequence: TGTGCCAGCAGCTTAGCGAAAGGGAGGAGCAATCAGCCCCAGCATTTT. The genes are TRBV7-8 and TRBJ1-5; no definite D call. Between the trimmed V and J ends, which lost 0 bases and 1 base, there was a span of 10 bases. CDR1 SGHVS and CDR2 FQNEAQ come from the germline V gene. This CDR3 region has 16 residues.

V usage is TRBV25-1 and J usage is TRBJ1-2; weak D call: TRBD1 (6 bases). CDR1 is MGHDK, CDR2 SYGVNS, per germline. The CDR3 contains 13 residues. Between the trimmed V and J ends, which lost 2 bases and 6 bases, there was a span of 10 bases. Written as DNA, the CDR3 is TGTGCCAGCAGTGAACAGGGGAAGCATGGCTACACCTTC. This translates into CASSEQGKHGYTF.

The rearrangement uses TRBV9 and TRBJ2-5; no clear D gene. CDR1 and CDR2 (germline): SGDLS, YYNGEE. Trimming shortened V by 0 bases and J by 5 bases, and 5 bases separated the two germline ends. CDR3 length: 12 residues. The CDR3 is CASSVDLETQYF. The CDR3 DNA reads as TGTGCCAGCAGCGTAGATCTCGAGACCCAGTACTTC.

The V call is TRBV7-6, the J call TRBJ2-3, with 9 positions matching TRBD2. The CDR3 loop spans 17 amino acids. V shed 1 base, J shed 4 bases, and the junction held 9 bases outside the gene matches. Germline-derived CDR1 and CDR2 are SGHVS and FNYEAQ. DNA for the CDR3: TGTGCCAGCAGCTTAGAGGCTGGGACTAGCTGGGCAGATACGCAGTATTTT. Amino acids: CASSLEAGTSWADTQYF.

The DNA of the CDR3 is TGTGCCACCAGACAGGGATTGGTCAATGAGCAGTTCTTC. Translated: CATRQGLVNEQFF. V gene TRBV2 combines with J gene TRBJ2-1, with TRBD1 matching over 7 bases. The germline gives CDR1 SNHLY, CDR2 FYNNEI. The CDR3 totals 13 residues. Trimming at V came to 10 bases and at J to 6 bases, leaving 9 bases not matched to a gene.

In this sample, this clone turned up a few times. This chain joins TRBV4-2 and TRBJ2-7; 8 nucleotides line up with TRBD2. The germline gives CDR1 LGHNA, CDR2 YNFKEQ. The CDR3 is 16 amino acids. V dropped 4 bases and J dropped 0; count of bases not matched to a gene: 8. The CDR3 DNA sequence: TGTGCCAGCAGCCCTCGTAGCGGGGCCAGCTCCTACGAGCAGTACTTC. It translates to CASSPRSGASSYEQYF.

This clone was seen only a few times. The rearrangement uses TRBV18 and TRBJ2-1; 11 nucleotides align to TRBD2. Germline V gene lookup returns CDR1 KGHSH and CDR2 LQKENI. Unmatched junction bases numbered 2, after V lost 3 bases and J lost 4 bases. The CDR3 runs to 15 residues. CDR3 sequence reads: CASSPGLAAYNEQFF. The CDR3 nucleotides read TGTGCCAGCTCACCGGGACTAGCGGCTTACAATGAGCAGTTCTTC.

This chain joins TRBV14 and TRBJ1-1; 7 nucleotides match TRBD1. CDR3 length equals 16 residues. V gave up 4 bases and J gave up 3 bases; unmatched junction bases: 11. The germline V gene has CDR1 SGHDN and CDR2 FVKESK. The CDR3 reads CASSPLTGAEDTEAFF. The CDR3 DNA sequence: TGTGCCAGCAGCCCACTAACAGGGGCCGAGGACACTGAAGCTTTCTTT. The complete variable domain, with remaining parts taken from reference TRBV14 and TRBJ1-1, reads EAGVTQFPSHSVIEKGQTVTLRCDPISGHDNLYWYRRVMGKEIKFLLHFVKESKQDESGMPNNRFLAERTGGTYSTLKVQPAELEDSGVYFCASSPLTGAEDTEAFFGQGTRLTVV.

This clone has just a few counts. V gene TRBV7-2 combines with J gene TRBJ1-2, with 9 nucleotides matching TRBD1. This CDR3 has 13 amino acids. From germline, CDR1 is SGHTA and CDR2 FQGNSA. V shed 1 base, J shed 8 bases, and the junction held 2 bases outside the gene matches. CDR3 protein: CASSLGTGEGYTF. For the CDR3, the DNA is TGTGCCAGCAGCTTAGGGACAGGGGAAGGCTACACCTTC.

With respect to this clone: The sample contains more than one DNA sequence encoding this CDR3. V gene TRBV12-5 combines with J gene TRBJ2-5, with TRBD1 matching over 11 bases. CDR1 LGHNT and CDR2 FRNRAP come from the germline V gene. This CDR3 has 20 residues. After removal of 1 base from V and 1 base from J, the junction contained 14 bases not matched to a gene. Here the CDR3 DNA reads TGTGCTAGTGGTTTGGCTGGACAGGGGGCTAGGTCCTCCTCCCAAGAGACCCAGTACTTC. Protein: CASGLAGQGARSSSQETQYF.

Here the CDR3 DNA reads TGTGCCAGCAGCAGAGTACAGGCTGGCGAGCAGTACTTC. Amino acid sequence: CASSRVQAGEQYF. The V call is TRBV5-6, the J call TRBJ2-7; the D gene is possibly TRBD1 (5 bases). This CDR3 has 13 amino acids. V was clipped by 4 bases and J by 6 bases, with 14 bases between them. CDR1 and CDR2 from the germline V gene are SGHDT and YYEEEE.

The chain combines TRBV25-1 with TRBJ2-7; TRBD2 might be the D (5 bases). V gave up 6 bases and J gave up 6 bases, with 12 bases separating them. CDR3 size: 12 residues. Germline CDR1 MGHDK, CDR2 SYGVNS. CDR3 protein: CASSRAVAEQYF. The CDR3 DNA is TGTGCCAGCAGCAGAGCGGTAGCCGAGCAGTACTTC.

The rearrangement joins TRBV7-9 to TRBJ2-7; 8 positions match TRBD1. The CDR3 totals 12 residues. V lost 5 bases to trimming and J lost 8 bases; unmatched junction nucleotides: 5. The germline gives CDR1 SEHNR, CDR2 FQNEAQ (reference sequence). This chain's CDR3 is CASSEGQGKQYF. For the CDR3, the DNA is TGTGCCAGCAGCGAAGGACAGGGAAAGCAGTACTTC.

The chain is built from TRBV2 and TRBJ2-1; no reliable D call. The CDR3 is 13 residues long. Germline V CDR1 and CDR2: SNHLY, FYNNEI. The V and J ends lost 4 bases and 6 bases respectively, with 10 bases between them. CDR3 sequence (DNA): TGTGCCAGCAGTGTTGCGGTGGTCAATGAGCAGTTCTTC. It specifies CASSVAVVNEQFF.

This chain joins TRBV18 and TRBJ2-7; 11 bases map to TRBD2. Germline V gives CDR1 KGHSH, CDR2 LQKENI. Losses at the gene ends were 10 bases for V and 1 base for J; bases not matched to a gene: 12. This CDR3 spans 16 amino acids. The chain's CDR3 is CATGASGGTSSYEQYF. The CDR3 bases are TGTGCCACCGGGGCTAGCGGGGGGACCTCTTCCTACGAGCAGTACTTC.